This T cell receptor (beta chain) came from a study of blood T cell repertoires in COVID-19 (dated by TCRdb to about 2020). Notes on the research overall: The collaborator samples originated in the United States, Italy and Spain and spanned the acute and convalescent phases of COVID-19. Samples were obtained from the ongoing ImmuneRACE study (first 160 participants) and from over 1,000 subjects provided by 6 global collaborators. The dataset comprised deeply sampled blood TCRbeta repertoires from subjects exposed to, actively infected with, or recovered from COVID-19. The sample metadata nearly always contained a de-identified subject ID, COVID-19 status, age in years and sex. The prospective study material was composed of cDNA or gDNA derived from T cells, B-cell-depleted T cells, or PBMCs. Where HLA class I and class II types were available, the types were taken from metadata supplied by the sample provider, not from assay-based typing. The repertoires were released in a freely available public database intended as a resource for research on the immune response to SARS-CoV-2. Here is what the overall study found, with its caveats: Clinical and demographic metadata were provided uncurated, with the amount varying by source and participant.

The CDR3 runs 15 amino acids, cysteine and phenylalanine included. Here the CDR3 DNA is all that survives: 45 bases in frame from base 1. Reading the germline V gene (reference sequence) gives CDR1 LNHDA and CDR2 SQIVND. Germline trimming amounts to 7 bases on V and 4 bases on J, with 7 as the count of junction bases outside the gene matches. Worth noting for this clone: Its antigen is currently not known. It has no much larger one-base neighbor in the sample; base qualities were not kept.

The immunoSEQ Assay, a bias-controlled multiplex PCR, was used to amplify TCRbeta CDR3 regions from genomic DNA. The original pipeline was this. The number of nucleated cells in each sample was estimated by amplification of reference gene primers within the assay. Sequence reads were collapsed and filtered to measure the absolute abundance of every unique TCRbeta CDR3 rearrangement. For each sample, productive Simpson clonality was calculated as the square root of Simpson's diversity index across productive rearrangements. This is the immuneACCESS table as TCRdb keeps it, with only in-frame sequences that have V and J called. A part of the clones is gone; compared with another copy, unresolved V genes explain less than half, and the rest is unexplained. V and J calls and clone size are copied from that table; D and trimming were computed from the DNA. Recorded for this sample are 55,000 to 85,000 clones; 90% of them occurred a single time. Less than 6.5% of the sample rests with the top ten.

Collaborating institutions collected whole blood in K2EDTA tubes following their own protocols. For TCRbeta analysis, collaborator samples were shipped as frozen whole blood, as isolated PBMCs, or as DNA extracted from either sample type. This sequence uses TRBV19 and TRBJ1-5; 10 bases in the middle match TRBD1. This receptor was identified in a woman between 18 and 30 years old with acute or convalescent COVID-19. Sequencing was performed on peripheral blood. In nucleotide form, the sequence is TGTGCCAGTACTCGTGACAGGGGGCGGAATCAGCCCCAGCATTTT. It encodes CASTRDRGRNQPQHF.